The 6 T cell receptor beta chains in this list originate from one sample, sequenced in a study of beta chain features in type 1 diabetes. The sequenced template was cDNA made from the entire isolated RNA. The assay was immunoSEQ multiplex PCR, and TCRdb's table has in-frame clones only and misses some. The data hold approximately 150,000 clones, with about 10% observed a single time. The sample taken for sequencing was naive CD4+ T cells from blood. Receptor source: a man between 18 and 29 years old in good health.

Only a few counts were recorded for this clone. This chain joins TRBV30 and TRBJ2-2; D not resolved. Per germline, CDR1 GTSNPN and CDR2 SVGIG (reference sequence). Trimming pared 4 bases from V and 0 bases from J, leaving 15 bases between. The length of the CDR3 is 16 residues. In DNA, the CDR3 is TGTGCCTGGACGATGTCCAGATCCGCGAACACCGGGGAGCTGTTTTTT. Translating it yields CAWTMSRSANTGELFF.

Only a few counts were recorded for this clone. In DNA, the CDR3 is TGTGCCAGCAGTTTAGCCAGTTCCTACGAGCAGTACTTC. Its translation: CASSLASSYEQYF. The chain uses TRBV6-5 and TRBJ2-7, with unresolved D. V lost 4 bases and J 1 base, leaving 8 bases between the germline ends. This CDR3 is 13 amino acids long. CDR1 MNHEY and CDR2 SVGAGI come from the germline V gene.

This clone was seen more than once but under ten times. V is TRBV5-4 and J is TRBJ1-4, with D possibly TRBD1 on 5 matching bases. The germline V gene has CDR1 SGHNT and CDR2 YYREEE (reference sequence). The V end lost 1 base, the J end lost 3 bases, and 10 bases lay between the germline ends. CDR3 length equals 15 residues. In DNA, the CDR3 is TGTGCCAGCAGCTTGAGCGGGGCGTCTAATGAAAAACTGTTTTTT. Translated, it gives CASSLSGASNEKLFF.

The chain links TRBV30 to TRBJ2-7, with D unresolved. V was shortened by 2 bases and J by 1 base, with 6 bases between the two germline ends. This CDR3 region has 12 residues. CDR1 is GTSNPN and CDR2 is SVGIG in the germline V gene (reference sequence). The CDR3 coding sequence is TGTGCCTGGAGTCCGACATCCTACGAGCAGTACTTC. Translating it yields CAWSPTSYEQYF.

This clone was seen a few times. The V call is TRBV7-3, the J call TRBJ2-3, with 8 positions matching TRBD2. The length of the CDR3 is 15 residues. The J segment lost 6 bases and the V segment lost 5 bases, leaving 10 bases of the junction unmatched. Germline V gene lookup returns CDR1 SGHTA and CDR2 FQGTGA. The CDR3 reads CASSRDRGGPDTQYF. The CDR3 coding sequence is TGTGCCAGCAGCAGGGATCGGGGGGGCCCCGATACGCAGTATTTT.

CDR3 in amino acids: CASSLTARGYGYTF. The CDR3 DNA follows: TGCGCCAGCAGCCTAACGGCTAGGGGCTATGGCTACACCTTC. V is TRBV4-3 and J is TRBJ1-2; a possible D gene is TRBD1 (5 bases). CDR1 is LGHNA and CDR2 is YSLEER in the germline V gene. CDR3 length: 14 residues. V was shortened by 4 bases and J by 4 bases, with 13 bases between the two germline ends.